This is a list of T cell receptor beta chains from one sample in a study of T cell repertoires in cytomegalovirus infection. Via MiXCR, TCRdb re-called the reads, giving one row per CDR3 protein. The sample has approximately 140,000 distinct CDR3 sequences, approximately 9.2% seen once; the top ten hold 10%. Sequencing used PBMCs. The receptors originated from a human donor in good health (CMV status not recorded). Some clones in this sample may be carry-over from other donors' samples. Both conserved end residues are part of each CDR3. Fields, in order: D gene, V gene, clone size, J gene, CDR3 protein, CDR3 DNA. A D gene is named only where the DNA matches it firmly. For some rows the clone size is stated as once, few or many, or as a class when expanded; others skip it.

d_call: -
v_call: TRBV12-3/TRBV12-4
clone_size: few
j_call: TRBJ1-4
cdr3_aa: CASSFPGSAGNEKLFF
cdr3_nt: TGTGCCAGCAGTTTTCCCGGGTCGGCGGGGAATGAAAAACTGTTTTTT

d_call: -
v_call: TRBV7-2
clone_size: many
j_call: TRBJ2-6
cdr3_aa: CAKGSGANVLTF
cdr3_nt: TGTGCCAAAGGCTCTGGGGCCAACGTCCTGACTTTC

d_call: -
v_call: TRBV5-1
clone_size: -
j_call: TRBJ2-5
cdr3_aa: CASWEEETQYF
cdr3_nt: TGCGCCAGCTGGGAGGAGGAGACCCAGTACTTC

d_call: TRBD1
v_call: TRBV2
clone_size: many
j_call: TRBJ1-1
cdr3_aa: CASAIGQGIAEAFF
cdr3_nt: TGTGCCAGCGCAATAGGACAGGGGATCGCTGAAGCTTTCTTT

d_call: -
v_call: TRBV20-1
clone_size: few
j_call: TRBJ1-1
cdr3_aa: CSASPGPPNTEAFF
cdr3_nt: TGCAGTGCTAGTCCGGGACCGCCGAACACTGAAGCTTTCTTT

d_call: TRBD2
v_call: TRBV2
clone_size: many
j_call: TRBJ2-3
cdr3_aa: CASSGTSGGEGDTQYF
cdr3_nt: TGTGCCAGCAGTGGCACTAGCGGCGGAGAGGGAGATACGCAGTATTTT

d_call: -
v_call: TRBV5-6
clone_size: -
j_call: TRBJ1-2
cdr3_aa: CASSPGQYGYTF
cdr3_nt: TGTGCCAGCAGCCCGGGGCAATATGGCTACACCTTC

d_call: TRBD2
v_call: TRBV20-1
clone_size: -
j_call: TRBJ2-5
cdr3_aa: CSAASGGGTQETQYF
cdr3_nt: TGCAGTGCTGCTAGCGGGGGGGGGACCCAAGAGACCCAGTACTTC

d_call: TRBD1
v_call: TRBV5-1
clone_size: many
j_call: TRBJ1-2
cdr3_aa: CASSGGDRSNYGYTF
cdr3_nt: TGCGCCAGCAGCGGAGGGGACAGGTCTAACTATGGCTACACCTTC

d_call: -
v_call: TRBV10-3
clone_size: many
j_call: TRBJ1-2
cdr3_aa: CAISYDGNYGYTF
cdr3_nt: TGTGCCATCAGCTACGACGGAAACTATGGCTACACCTTC

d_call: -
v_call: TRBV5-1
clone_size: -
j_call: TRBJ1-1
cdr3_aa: CASSLDPGAKGEAFF
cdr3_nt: TGCGCCAGCAGCTTGGACCCGGGGGCTAAGGGTGAAGCTTTCTTT

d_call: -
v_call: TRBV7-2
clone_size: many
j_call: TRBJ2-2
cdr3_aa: CASSLIWTGELFF
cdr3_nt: TGTGCCAGCAGCTTAATATGGACCGGGGAGCTGTTTTTT

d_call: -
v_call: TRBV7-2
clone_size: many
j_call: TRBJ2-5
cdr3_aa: CASSFGRYQETQYF
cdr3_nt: TGTGCCAGCAGCTTCGGACGTTACCAAGAGACCCAGTACTTC

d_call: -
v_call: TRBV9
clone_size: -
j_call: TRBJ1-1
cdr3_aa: CASSALPENTEAFF
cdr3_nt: TGTGCCAGCAGCGCCCTCCCGGAGAACACTGAAGCTTTCTTT

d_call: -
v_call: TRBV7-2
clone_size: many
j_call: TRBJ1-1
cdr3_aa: CASSFYRETEAFF
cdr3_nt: TGTGCCAGCAGCTTTTACAGGGAGACTGAAGCTTTCTTT

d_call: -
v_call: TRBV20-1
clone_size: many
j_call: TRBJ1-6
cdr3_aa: CSARPSIGDSPLHF
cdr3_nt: TGCAGTGCTAGACCTTCAATCGGGGATTCACCCCTCCACTTT

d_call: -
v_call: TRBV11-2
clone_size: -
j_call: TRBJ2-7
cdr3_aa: CASSKDGYYEQYF
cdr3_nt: TGTGCCAGCAGCAAGGACGGCTACTACGAGCAGTACTTC

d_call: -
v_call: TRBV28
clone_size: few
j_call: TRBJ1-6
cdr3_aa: CASRGGQANSPLHF
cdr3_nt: TGTGCCAGCAGGGGCGGGCAGGCAAATTCACCCCTCCACTTT

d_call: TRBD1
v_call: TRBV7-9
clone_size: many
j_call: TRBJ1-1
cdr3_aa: CASSLGQGMNTEAFF
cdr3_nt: TGTGCCAGCAGCTTAGGACAGGGTATGAACACTGAAGCTTTCTTT

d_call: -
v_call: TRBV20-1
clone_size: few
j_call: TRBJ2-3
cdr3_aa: CSAQTAGLTDTQYF
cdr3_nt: TGCAGTGCCCAAACAGCAGGGCTCACAGATACGCAGTATTTT

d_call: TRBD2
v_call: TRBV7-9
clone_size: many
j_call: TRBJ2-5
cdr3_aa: CASNLDGGAQYF
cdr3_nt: TGTGCCAGCAACCTAGATGGGGGGGCCCAGTACTTC

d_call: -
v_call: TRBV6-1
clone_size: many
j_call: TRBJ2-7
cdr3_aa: CASRGRTGSYEQYF
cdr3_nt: TGTGCCAGCAGGGGTCGGACGGGATCCTACGAGCAGTACTTC

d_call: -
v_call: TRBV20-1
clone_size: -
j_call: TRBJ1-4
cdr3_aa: CSATRPNEKLFF
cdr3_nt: TGCAGTGCAACACGGCCGAATGAAAAACTGTTTTTT

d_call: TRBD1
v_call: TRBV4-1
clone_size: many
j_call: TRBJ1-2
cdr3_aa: CASSQEAAGQGSSGYTF
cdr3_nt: TGCGCCAGCAGCCAAGAGGCGGCGGGACAGGGTTCGTCTGGCTACACCTTC

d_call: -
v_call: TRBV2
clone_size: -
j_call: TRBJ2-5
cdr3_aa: CASSEGHRGETQYF
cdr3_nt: TGTGCCAGCAGTGAGGGACACCGGGGAGAGACCCAGTACTTC

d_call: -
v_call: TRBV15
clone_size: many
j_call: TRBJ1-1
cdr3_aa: CATSPGSYTEAFF
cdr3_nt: TGTGCCACCAGTCCGGGGTCTTACACTGAAGCTTTCTTT

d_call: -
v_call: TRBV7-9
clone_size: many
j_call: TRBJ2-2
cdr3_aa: CASSSDTGELFF
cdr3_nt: TGTGCCAGCAGCTCGGACACCGGGGAGCTGTTTTTT

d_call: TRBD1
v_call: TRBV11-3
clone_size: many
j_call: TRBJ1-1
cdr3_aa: CASSLGQGTGEAFF
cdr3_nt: TGTGCCAGCAGCTTAGGACAGGGAACAGGTGAAGCTTTCTTT

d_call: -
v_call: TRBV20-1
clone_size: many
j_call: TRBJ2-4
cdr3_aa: CSASTTDGNIQYF
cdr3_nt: TGCAGTGCTTCGACCACGGACGGAAACATTCAGTACTTC